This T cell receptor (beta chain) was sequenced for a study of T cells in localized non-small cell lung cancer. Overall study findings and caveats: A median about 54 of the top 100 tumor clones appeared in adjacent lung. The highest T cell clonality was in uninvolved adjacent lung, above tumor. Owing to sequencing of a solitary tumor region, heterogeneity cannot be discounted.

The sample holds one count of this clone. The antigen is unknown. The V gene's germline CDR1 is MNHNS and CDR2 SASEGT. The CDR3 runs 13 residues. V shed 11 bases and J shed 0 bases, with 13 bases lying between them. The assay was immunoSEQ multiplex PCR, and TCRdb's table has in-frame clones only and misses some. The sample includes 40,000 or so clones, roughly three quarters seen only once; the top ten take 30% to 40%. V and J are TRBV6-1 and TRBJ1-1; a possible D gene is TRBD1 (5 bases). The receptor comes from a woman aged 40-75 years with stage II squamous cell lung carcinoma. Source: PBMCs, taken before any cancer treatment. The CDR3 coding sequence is TGTGCCGGGACCAGGGCTATGAACACTGAAGCTTTCTTT. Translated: CAGTRAMNTEAFF.